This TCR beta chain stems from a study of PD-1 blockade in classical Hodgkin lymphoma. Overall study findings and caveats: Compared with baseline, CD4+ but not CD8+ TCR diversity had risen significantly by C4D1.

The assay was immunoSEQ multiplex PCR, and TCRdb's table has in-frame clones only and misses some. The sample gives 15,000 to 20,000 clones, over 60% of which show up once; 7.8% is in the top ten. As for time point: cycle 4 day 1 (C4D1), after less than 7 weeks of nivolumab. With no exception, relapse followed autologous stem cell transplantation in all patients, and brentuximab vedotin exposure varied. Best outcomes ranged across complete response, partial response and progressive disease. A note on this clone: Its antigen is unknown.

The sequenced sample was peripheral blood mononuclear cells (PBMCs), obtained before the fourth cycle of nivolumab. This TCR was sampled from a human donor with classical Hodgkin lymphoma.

The CDR3 region is CASSVTGGYEQYF. The CDR3 nucleotides are TGTGCCAGCAGTGTAACAGGGGGCTACGAGCAGTACTTC. The chain joins TRBV27 to TRBJ2-7; 8 bases agree with TRBD1. V lost 5 bases, J lost 3 bases, and 3 bases stayed unmatched. Germline V CDR1 and CDR2: MNHEY, SMNVEV (reference sequence). CDR3 length equals 13 residues.